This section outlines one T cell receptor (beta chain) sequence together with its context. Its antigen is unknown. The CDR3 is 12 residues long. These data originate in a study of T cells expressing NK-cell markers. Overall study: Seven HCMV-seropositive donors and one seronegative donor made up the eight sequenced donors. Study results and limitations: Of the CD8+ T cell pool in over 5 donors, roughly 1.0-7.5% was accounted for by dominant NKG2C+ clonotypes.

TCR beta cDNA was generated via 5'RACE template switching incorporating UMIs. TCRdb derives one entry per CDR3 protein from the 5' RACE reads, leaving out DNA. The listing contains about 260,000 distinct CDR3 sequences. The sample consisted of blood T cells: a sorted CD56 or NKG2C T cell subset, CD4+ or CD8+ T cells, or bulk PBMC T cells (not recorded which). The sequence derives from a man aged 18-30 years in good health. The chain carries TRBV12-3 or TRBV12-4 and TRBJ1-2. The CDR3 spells CASTSGLGGYTF.